The present T cell receptor (beta chain) was sequenced within a study of cytomegalovirus exposure and HLA in healthy donors. About the research overall: Earlier work reported 100 million or so unique TCR beta sequences from 180 million or so T cells. Falling in the Caucasian-associated ancestry cluster were about 82% of approximately 400 genotyped donors. Study-level points and caveats: Reportedly, TCR beta sequences accurately predicted HLA-A and HLA-B alleles in most subjects. Later findings reportedly placed an Asian-associated ancestry cluster below the approximately 670-donor mean for N-insertions.

PCR primers comprised 60 Vbeta and 13 Jbeta primers. Method: immunoSEQ multiplex PCR; TCRdb's copy keeps in-frame clones and lacks some. The table lists roughly 110,000 clones, around 82% of them singletons. Details on this clone: Its antigen is unidentified.

V lost 7 bases, J lost 7 bases, and 25 bases lay in between. This CDR3 comprises 16 residues. Germline V CDR1 and CDR2: MNHEY, SMNVEV (reference sequence). The source is a woman in her 30s in good health and CMV-seropositive. The chain employs TRBV27 and TRBJ1-2, with a possible D match to TRBD1 (6 bases). Sequenced: PBMCs. For the CDR3, the DNA is TGTGCCAGCACCGCCTTTGAAGTTCAGGGGATTAGTGGCTACACCTTC. This codes for CASTAFEVQGISGYTF.